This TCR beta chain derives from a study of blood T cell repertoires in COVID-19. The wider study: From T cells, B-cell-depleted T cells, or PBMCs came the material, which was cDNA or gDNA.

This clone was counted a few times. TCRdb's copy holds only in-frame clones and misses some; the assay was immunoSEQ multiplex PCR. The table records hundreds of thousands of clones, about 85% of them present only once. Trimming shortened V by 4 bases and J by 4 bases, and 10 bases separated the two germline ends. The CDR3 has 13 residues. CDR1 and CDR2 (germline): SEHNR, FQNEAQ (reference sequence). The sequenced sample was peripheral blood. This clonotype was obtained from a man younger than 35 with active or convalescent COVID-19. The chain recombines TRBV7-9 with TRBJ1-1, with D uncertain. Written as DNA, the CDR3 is TGTGCCAGCAGCTGGCAAAACCCCACTGAAGCTTTCTTT. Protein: CASSWQNPTEAFF.